This T cell receptor beta chain was recovered during a study of blood T cell repertoires in COVID-19 (dated by TCRdb to 2019 to 2021). General notes on the study: Samples from collaborators originated in the United States, Italy and Spain and spanned both the acute and convalescent phases of COVID-19. The material from the prospective study consisted of cDNA or gDNA derived from T cells, B-cell-depleted T cells, or PBMCs. The dataset comprised deeply sampled blood TCRbeta repertoires from subjects exposed to, actively infected with, or recovered from COVID-19. The repertoires were released in a freely available public database meant as a resource for research on the immune response to SARS-CoV-2. The samples were drawn from two sources: the first 160 participants of the ongoing ImmuneRACE study, and over 950 subjects contributed by 6 global collaborators. Nearly every sample came with metadata listing a de-identified subject ID, COVID-19 status, age in years and sex. Where HLA class I and class II types were available, the types were taken from metadata supplied by the sample provider, not from assay-based typing. General study outcomes and caveats: How much clinical and demographic metadata was included differed by source and by participant, and the metadata was provided uncurated.

Participants in the prospective study were aged roughly 18 to 95 years, lived in 20 to 30 United States geographic areas, and enrolled through a virtual design. To assign participants to cohorts, the prospective study relied on clinical history that participants themselves reported in a screening survey and a study questionnaire. Recovered participants in ImmuneRACE Cohort 3 were defined by two consecutive negative NP/OP PCR tests, clearance by a healthcare professional, or resolution of symptoms. Mobile phlebotomists in the prospective study collected whole blood, serum and a nasopharyngeal or oropharyngeal swab from every participant. Over a roughly two-month period, participants in the prospective study had the option of providing additional blood draws and questionnaires. Prospective study blood samples were shipped either frozen or at room temperature before DNA extraction. TCRbeta CDR3 regions were amplified from genomic DNA by means of the immunoSEQ Assay, a bias-controlled multiplex PCR. The source study handled its data this way. Nucleated cell counts per sample were estimated from amplification of reference gene primers within the assay. To quantify the absolute abundance of each unique TCRbeta CDR3 rearrangement, sequence reads were collapsed and filtered. For each sample, productive Simpson clonality was calculated as the square root of Simpson's diversity index over productive rearrangements. This immuneACCESS table, as held by TCRdb, lists in-frame sequences with V and J called but not all clones. Of the missing ones, under half trace to an unresolved V gene in checked studies; the others have no known cause. Clone size and the V and J calls come from that table; the DNA yielded D and trimming. The sample table contains 300,000 or so clones; only one count was recorded for more than 75% of them. The ten largest clonotypes hold 2.6% of the sample.

Including cysteine and phenylalanine, the CDR3 has 15 amino acids. Only the CDR3 DNA is retained, 45 bases long and in frame from the first base. As encoded in the germline V gene, CDR1 is SGHRS while CDR2 is YFSETQ. The junction shows trimming of 3 bases on V and 1 base on J, plus 10 bases between the germline ends. As for this clone: What this receptor recognizes is not known. Base-call qualities are not available, and no considerably larger clone is one nucleotide away.

Recombination linked TRBV5-1 to TRBJ1-4, with no reliable assignment of the D segment. Sequencing input: PBMCs or T cells enriched from blood (not recorded which). The sequence came from a man between 60 and 75 years old who had recovered from COVID-19. The DNA is TGCGCCAGCAGCTCTAGAAAAATAACTAATGAAAAACTGTTTTTT. It specifies CASSSRKITNEKLFF. Reference TRBV5-1 and TRBJ1-4 genes cover what lies past the CDR3, so the full variable domain is KAGVTQTPRYLIKTRGQQVTLSCSPISGHRSVSWYQQTPGQGLQFLFEYFSETQRNKGNFPGRFSGRQFSNSRSEMNVSTLELGDSALYLCASSSRKITNEKLFFGSGTQLSVL.